The 16 T cell receptor beta chains below come from one sample, sequenced in a study of blood T cells in healthy people across ages. Primed by a sample-barcoded 5' primer and a J-beta primer mix, a second PCR proceeded for about 6 to 11 cycles. TCRdb re-called the 5' RACE reads through MiXCR, storing one row per CDR3 protein. The sample shows 890,000 or so distinct CDR3 sequences, approximately 59% of them seen only once. Input material: blood. The source is a man aged 25 to 40 in good health.

This clonotype was seen many times. The V and J genes are TRBV12-3 or TRBV12-4 and TRBJ2-3, with TRBD2 matching over 9 bases. Trimming cost V 6 bases and J 14 bases; bases outside gene matches: 9. This CDR3 comprises 12 residues. This CDR3 reads CASSISGGTAYF. The CDR3 DNA reads as TGTGCCAGCAGCATTAGCGGGGGCACTGCGTATTTT.

This clonotype was observed once. V usage is TRBV6-2 or TRBV6-3 and J usage is TRBJ1-2; D gene uncertain. The ends were cut back, 0 bases at V and 7 bases at J, with 21 bases in the middle. There are 17 residues in the CDR3. In germline, CDR1 is MNHEY, CDR2 SVGEGT. The CDR3: CASSYSDAHRQSGGYTF. The CDR3, as DNA: TGTGCCAGCAGTTACTCTGATGCCCACCGACAATCAGGTGGCTACACCTTC.

The J gene is TRBJ2-5, the V gene TRBV20-1, with TRBD2 matching over 10 bases. This CDR3 spans 13 amino acids. Germline CDR1 and CDR2: DFQATT and SNEGSKA (reference sequence). The junction had 5 bases not matched to a gene; V was cut back by 3 bases and J by 7 bases. The CDR3 reads CSARERGGWTQYF. CDR3 in DNA: TGCAGTGCTAGGGAGCGGGGGGGATGGACCCAGTACTTC.

For this clonotype: One end of the junction varies from germline; a read error may be responsible. This chain connects TRBV5-1 to TRBJ2-7; 9 nucleotides align to TRBD1. Per germline, CDR1 SGHRS and CDR2 YFSETQ. This CDR3 is built from 14 residues. The CDR3 sequence is CACSTDRGRYEQYF. CDR3 DNA sequence: TGCGCCTGCAGCACAGACAGGGGGAGATACGAGCAGTACTTC. Based on the CDR3 plus reference TRBV5-1 and TRBJ2-7, the full variable domain is KAGVTQTPRYLIKTRGQQVTLSCSPISGHRSVSWYQQTPGQGLQFLFEYFSETQRNKGNFPGRFSGRQFSNSRSEMNVSTLELGDSALYLCACSTDRGRYEQYFGPGTRLTVT.

This clonotype was observed a handful of times. The chain uses TRBV20-1 and TRBJ2-5, with 8 bases fitting TRBD1. The CDR3 is 16 amino acids. The junction had 10 bases not matched to a gene; V was cut back by 4 bases and J by 0 bases. Germline V gene lookup returns CDR1 DFQATT and CDR2 SNEGSKA (reference sequence). This chain's CDR3 is CSANPRQGTNQETQYF. In nucleotides, the CDR3 is TGCAGTGCTAACCCGCGACAGGGGACAAACCAAGAGACCCAGTACTTC.

Only a few counts were recorded for this clonotype. V is TRBV30 and J is TRBJ2-3, with unresolved D. The germline V and J ends were trimmed by 2 bases and 2 bases, with 14 bases remaining between them. The CDR3 totals 15 residues. Germline CDR1 GTSNPN, CDR2 SVGIG (reference sequence). For the CDR3, the DNA is TGTGCCTGGAGTCCAGGAGCGCCACACACAGATACGCAGTATTTT. Amino acids: CAWSPGAPHTDTQYF.

This clonotype has only a few counts. The chain combines TRBV13 with TRBJ2-7, with 11 bases that match TRBD2. This CDR3 region has 15 residues. The ends lost 3 bases at V and 2 bases at J; junction bases unmatched: 3. Germline loops: CDR1 PRHDT, CDR2 FYEKMQ (reference sequence). This CDR3 reads CASSFLSGGAYEQYF. The CDR3, as DNA: TGTGCCAGCAGCTTCCTTAGCGGGGGGGCCTACGAGCAGTACTTC.

This clonotype was detected once. The chain links TRBV20-1 to TRBJ1-1; D gene unclear. The germline V gene encodes CDR1 DFQATT and CDR2 SNEGSKA (reference sequence). The CDR3 length is 12 residues. The DNA of the CDR3 is TGCAGGGGAAAGGCCACGCGAACTGAAGCTTTCTTT. It yields the protein CRGKATRTEAFF.

This clonotype appeared a few times. The chain uses TRBV5-1 and TRBJ2-3, with 7 positions matching TRBD2. The CDR3 consists of 14 residues. V trimming: 1 base; J trimming: 1 base; junction bases outside the gene matches: 0. CDR1 and CDR2 (germline): SGHRS, YFSETQ. This chain's CDR3 is CASSLTSGTDTQYF. DNA for the CDR3: TGCGCCAGCAGCTTGACTAGCGGCACAGATACGCAGTATTTT.

This clonotype has only one observation. The genes are TRBV5-4 and TRBJ2-3; D possibly corresponds to TRBD2 (6 bases). The germline CDR1 and CDR2 sequences are SGHNT and YYREEE (reference sequence). V lost 2 bases and J lost 4, with 14 bases in between. There are 15 residues in the CDR3. In nucleotides, the CDR3 is TGTGCCAGCAGCTTAGGAGGGAGCCGTCCAGATACGCAGTATTTT. It is translated as CASSLGGSRPDTQYF.

This rearrangement joins TRBV20-1 to TRBJ1-2; D ambiguous. The CDR3 loop spans 14 amino acids. Trimming removed 1 base from V and 5 bases from J, with 14 bases in between. The germline CDR1 and CDR2 sequences are DFQATT and SNEGSKA (reference sequence). The CDR3 DNA reads TGCAGTGCTAGAGGGCTAGATTCGGGGTATGGCTACACCTTC. The encoded protein is CSARGLDSGYGYTF.

The CDR3 region is CAISEGLQPTYEQYF. The CDR3 nucleotides are TGTGCCATCAGTGAGGGACTCCAACCAACCTACGAGCAGTACTTC. V and J are TRBV10-3 and TRBJ2-7; D possibly corresponds to TRBD2 (5 bases). The germline gives CDR1 ENHRY, CDR2 SYGVKD. There are 15 residues in the CDR3. Trimming removed 2 bases at V and 2 bases at J, with 13 bases between.

The V gene is TRBV12-3 or TRBV12-4, the J gene TRBJ1-2; no definite D call. V was pared by 1 base and J by 8 bases, with 5 bases between. The CDR3 loop spans 11 amino acids. Here the CDR3 reads CASSLGWGYTF. The CDR3 nucleotides are TGTGCCAGCAGTTTAGGGTGGGGCTACACCTTC.

The J gene is TRBJ1-5, the V gene TRBV20-1; D perhaps matches TRBD1 (5 bases). Germline loops: CDR1 DFQATT, CDR2 SNEGSKA (reference sequence). This CDR3 contains 15 residues. Trimming removed 5 bases from V and 3 bases from J, with 17 bases in between. DNA for the CDR3: TGCAGTGCTGCCGCAGCACAGGTTCCCAATCAGCCCCAGCATTTT. Its protein is CSAAAAQVPNQPQHF.

This clonotype was seen a handful of times. V and J are TRBV7-9 and TRBJ2-7; 7 bases map to TRBD1. Germline loops: CDR1 SEHNR, CDR2 FQNEAQ (reference sequence). Trimming removed 6 bases from V and 0 bases from J; junction bases left unmatched: 8. The CDR3 is 15 amino acids. The CDR3 region is CASRPLGQNSYEQYF. The CDR3 nucleotides are TGTGCCAGCAGACCCTTGGGACAGAACTCCTACGAGCAGTACTTC. The full variable domain, rest sourced from reference TRBV7-9 and TRBJ2-7, is DTGVSQNPRHKITKRGQNVTFRCDPISEHNRLYWYRQTLGQGPEFLTYFQNEAQLEKSRLLSDRFSAERPKGSFSTLEIQRTEQGDSAMYLCASRPLGQNSYEQYFGPGTRLTVT.

The rearrangement joins TRBV29-1 to TRBJ2-4; D is unresolved. The DNA end is a closer match to TRBJ2-5, so the J assignment may be wrong. The germline V gene has CDR1 SQVTM and CDR2 ANQGSEA. This CDR3 spans 12 amino acids. The CDR3 is CSVGASPETQYF. CDR3 in DNA: TGCAGCGTTGGGGCCAGCCCCGAGACCCAGTACTTC.